This is a list of T cell receptor beta chains from one sample in a study of vaccination and CD4 T cells after COVID-19. TCRdb reprocessed the PCR reads with MiXCR, giving one entry per CDR3 protein. The sample has 15,000 to 20,000 distinct CDR3 sequences, about 48% seen once. Which antigens these TCRs recognize remains unknown. The specimen was CD4+ T cells from blood, cultured in vitro, collected about 7 months after SARS-CoV-2 vaccination. All receptors come from a human donor who had recovered from COVID-19. CDR3s include the opening cysteine and the closing phenylalanine or tryptophan. D genes are given only for firm matches. Rows give clone size only sometimes, using once, few, many, or a class for an expanded clone.

D: NA; J: TRBJ1-6; V: TRBV11-2; size: NA; DNA: TGTGCCAGCAACTTTCGAGGAAGGAATTCACCCCTCCACTTT; CDR3: CASNFRGRNSPLHF
D: NA; J: TRBJ1-2; V: TRBV6-1; size: NA; DNA: TGTGCCAGCAGCCAGGGAGTTGGCTACACCTTC; CDR3: CASSQGVGYTF
D: TRBD1; J: TRBJ1-1; V: TRBV18; size: few; DNA: TGTGCCAGCTCACAGGGGGCGAGCACTGAAGCTTTCTTT; CDR3: CASSQGASTEAFF
D: NA; J: TRBJ2-5; V: TRBV7-9; size: few; DNA: TGTGCCAGCAGCCCACCTGGAGCGACGACGGCGCGAGAGACCCAGTACTTC; CDR3: CASSPPGATTARETQYF
D: NA; J: TRBJ2-1; V: TRBV27; size: few; DNA: TGTGCCAGCAGTTCAGTCGGTGAGCAGTTCTTC; CDR3: CASSSVGEQFF
D: TRBD2; J: TRBJ2-7; V: TRBV20-1; size: large; DNA: TGCAGTGCTAGGGCCCGGATGGGAGGCGGGAGTATCCACGAGCAGTACTTC; CDR3: CSARARMGGGSIHEQYF
D: NA; J: TRBJ1-2; V: TRBV11-3; size: few; DNA: TGTGCCAGCAGCTTTGGCAGGGCCTACTATGGCTACACCTTC; CDR3: CASSFGRAYYGYTF
D: NA; J: TRBJ2-7; V: TRBV20-1; size: NA; DNA: TGCAGTGCTAGCGAGGCCGCTGGCGAGCAGTACTTC; CDR3: CSASEAAGEQYF
D: NA; J: TRBJ2-3; V: TRBV7-2; size: NA; DNA: TGTGCCAGCAGCTGGACTCAGGGGGGCATCACAGATACGCAGTATTTT; CDR3: CASSWTQGGITDTQYF
D: NA; J: TRBJ1-1; V: TRBV6-1; size: NA; DNA: TGTGCCAGCCCAGCCCCGCGCACTGAAGCTTTCTTT; CDR3: CASPAPRTEAFF
D: TRBD1; J: TRBJ1-2; V: TRBV7-2; size: NA; DNA: TGTGCCAGCAGCTTAGAGAACAGGGGGCCTGGCTACACCTTC; CDR3: CASSLENRGPGYTF
D: NA; J: TRBJ2-1; V: TRBV6-2/TRBV6-3; size: few; DNA: TGTGCCAGCAGTCAGAGAGGTGTATCCTACAATGAGCAGTTCTTC; CDR3: CASSQRGVSYNEQFF
D: TRBD1; J: TRBJ1-2; V: TRBV10-3; size: NA; DNA: TGTGCCATCAGTGAGACGAACACAGGGGTCTACACCTTC; CDR3: CAISETNTGVYTF
D: NA; J: TRBJ1-5; V: TRBV20-1; size: NA; DNA: TGCAGTGCTGGACAGTATAGCAATCAGCCCCAGCATTTT; CDR3: CSAGQYSNQPQHF
D: TRBD1; J: TRBJ1-1; V: TRBV7-3; size: few; DNA: TGTGCCAGCAGCTTGGGGACAGCGAACACTGAAGCTTTCTTT; CDR3: CASSLGTANTEAFF
D: NA; J: TRBJ1-1; V: TRBV21-1; size: NA; DNA: TGTGCCAGCAGCACCGGACAGGGGGCAAGGGGTGAAGCTTTCTTT; CDR3: CASSTGQGARGEAFF
D: TRBD1; J: TRBJ1-2; V: TRBV28; size: NA; DNA: TGTGCCAGCAGGCAGACAGGGGGCAACTATGGCTACACCTTC; CDR3: CASRQTGGNYGYTF
D: NA; J: TRBJ1-2; V: TRBV27; size: few; DNA: TGTGCCAGCGGGCAGGGTCGGGAGAGGGGCTACACCTTC; CDR3: CASGQGRERGYTF
D: NA; J: TRBJ1-2; V: TRBV2; size: few; DNA: TGTGCCAGCAGGGTGACTGTACAGGGACGATATGGCTACACCTTC; CDR3: CASRVTVQGRYGYTF
D: NA; J: TRBJ2-3; V: TRBV6-1; size: few; DNA: TGTGCCAGCAGACTGACCGGGACACTTCTTAGCACAGATACGCAGTATTTT; CDR3: CASRLTGTLLSTDTQYF
D: NA; J: TRBJ1-6; V: TRBV5-4; size: NA; DNA: TGTGCCAGCAGCTTTATGGAGAAGCGTTCACCCCTCCACTTT; CDR3: CASSFMEKRSPLHF
D: NA; J: TRBJ1-2; V: TRBV2; size: NA; DNA: TGTGCCAGCAGGGTCTCGTCCTCCATCGGGCATGGCTACACCTTC; CDR3: CASRVSSSIGHGYTF
D: NA; J: TRBJ1-5; V: TRBV5-8; size: NA; DNA: TGTGCCAGCAGCTTGGACGGACAGAAGGGCAATCAGCCCCAGCATTTT; CDR3: CASSLDGQKGNQPQHF
D: NA; J: TRBJ1-1; V: TRBV7-2; size: few; DNA: TGTGCCAGCAGGCAGGGATTGAACACTGAAGCTTTCTTT; CDR3: CASRQGLNTEAFF
D: NA; J: TRBJ2-5; V: TRBV19; size: few; DNA: TGTGCCAGTAGTAAATTGACCCAAGAGACCCAGTACTTC; CDR3: CASSKLTQETQYF
D: TRBD1; J: TRBJ2-5; V: TRBV5-1; size: NA; DNA: TGCGCCAGCAGCTGGGGGGACAGGGGAACCCAAGAGACCCAGTACTTC; CDR3: CASSWGDRGTQETQYF
D: TRBD1; J: TRBJ2-7; V: TRBV7-9; size: NA; DNA: TGTGCCAGCAGCTCCCGACAGGGCTCCTACGAGCAGTACTTC; CDR3: CASSSRQGSYEQYF
D: NA; J: TRBJ2-3; V: TRBV4-1; size: NA; DNA: TGCGCCAGCAGACGACAGCAGCCCGCCAGCACAGATACGCAGTATTTT; CDR3: CASRRQQPASTDTQYF
D: TRBD1; J: TRBJ2-2; V: TRBV6-1; size: NA; DNA: TGTGCCAGCAGTGAAATTAGGGGACAGGCCGACCCCGGGGAGCTGTTTTTT; CDR3: CASSEIRGQADPGELFF
D: NA; J: TRBJ1-6; V: TRBV7-2; size: NA; DNA: TGTGCCAGCAGCTTGGACAGAATTAATAATTCACCCCTCCACTTT; CDR3: CASSLDRINNSPLHF
D: TRBD2; J: TRBJ2-1; V: TRBV20-1; size: few; DNA: TGCAGCCTAGCGGGGCCCCTTTACAATGAGCAGTTCTTC; CDR3: CSLAGPLYNEQFF
D: TRBD2; J: TRBJ2-5; V: TRBV7-2; size: few; DNA: TGTGCCAGCAGCTTAATCCTAGCGGAAGAGACCCAGTACTTC; CDR3: CASSLILAEETQYF
D: TRBD1; J: TRBJ1-1; V: TRBV20-1; size: once; DNA: TGCAGTGCTACCCCGGGACAGTTAAACACTGAAGCTTTCTTT; CDR3: CSATPGQLNTEAFF
D: TRBD2; J: TRBJ2-7; V: TRBV20-1; size: NA; DNA: TGCAGTGCTATAGCGGGAGGCAGCTCCTACGAGCAGTACTTC; CDR3: CSAIAGGSSYEQYF
D: TRBD1; J: TRBJ1-3; V: TRBV20-1; size: NA; DNA: TGCAGTGCCAAACAGGGGGCTGGAAACACCATATATTTT; CDR3: CSAKQGAGNTIYF
D: NA; J: TRBJ2-7; V: TRBV7-2; size: few; DNA: TGTGCCAGCAGCCCGCGGAACGGCGGCCACGAGCAGTACTTC; CDR3: CASSPRNGGHEQYF
D: NA; J: TRBJ2-5; V: TRBV4-2; size: NA; DNA: TGTGCCAGCAGCCAAAAGGAGACCCAGTACTTC; CDR3: CASSQKETQYF
D: TRBD1; J: TRBJ2-7; V: TRBV5-4; size: few; DNA: TGTGCCAGCAGCGATCCAACTCGACAGGGGGAGCAGTACTTC; CDR3: CASSDPTRQGEQYF
D: TRBD2; J: TRBJ2-3; V: TRBV20-1; size: NA; DNA: TGCAGTGCTATAGGGACTAGCGCTAGCACAGATACGCAGTATTTT; CDR3: CSAIGTSASTDTQYF
D: TRBD2; J: TRBJ2-5; V: TRBV20-1; size: NA; DNA: TGCAGTGCTACCCCACTAGCGCGGGAGACCCAGTACTTC; CDR3: CSATPLARETQYF
D: NA; J: TRBJ1-5; V: TRBV21-1; size: NA; DNA: TGTGCCAGCAGCAAAGAAGTCAGTCCCCCCCTATCTAGCAATCAGCCCCAGCATTTT; CDR3: CASSKEVSPPLSSNQPQHF
D: NA; J: TRBJ1-6; V: TRBV6-5; size: once; DNA: TGTGCCAGCAGTTCAAATAATTCACCCCTCCACTTT; CDR3: CASSSNNSPLHF
D: NA; J: TRBJ2-5; V: TRBV15; size: NA; DNA: TGTGCCACCAGCAGAGATGTAGCGGATGAGACCCAGTACTTC; CDR3: CATSRDVADETQYF
D: NA; J: TRBJ1-5; V: TRBV7-5; size: NA; DNA: NA; CDR3: CISVPEAGWWTVSNQPQHF
D: NA; J: TRBJ2-1; V: TRBV25-1; size: NA; DNA: TGTGCCAGCACCCCCACGGGGTACAATGAGCAGTTCTTC; CDR3: CASTPTGYNEQFF
D: NA; J: TRBJ2-7; V: TRBV28; size: once; DNA: TGTGCCAGCAGTTCTCACTCAGGCGCGTACGAGCAGTACTTC; CDR3: CASSSHSGAYEQYF
D: TRBD1; J: TRBJ1-6; V: TRBV20-1; size: NA; DNA: TGCAGTGCTCGAATTCGGGACAGGAATTCACCCCTCCACTTT; CDR3: CSARIRDRNSPLHF
D: NA; J: TRBJ1-1; V: TRBV27; size: NA; DNA: TGTGCCAGCAGTCCGCTAACAACAGGGAGCACTGAAGCTTTCTTT; CDR3: CASSPLTTGSTEAFF